What follows is one T cell receptor (beta chain) and its context. This record comes from a study of blood T cell repertoires in COVID-19. Overall study context: Sample material is recorded as cDNA or gDNA derived from T cells, B-cell-depleted T cells, or PBMCs.

In the authors' workflow: Amplification with reference gene primers provided the estimates of nucleated cell counts. TCRdb's table, derived via immunoSEQ multiplex PCR, lists solely in-frame clones and lacks some. V and J calls and clone size are those listed in that table; D and trimming were worked out from the DNA. Of more than 200,000 clones listed, around 88% are singletons. Material: peripheral blood. This TCR came from a man aged 30 to 39 with active or convalescent COVID-19.

The CDR3 is CASSLAGGPNTEAFF. The CDR3 DNA sequence: TGTGCCAGCAGCTTAGCAGGGGGCCCGAACACTGAAGCTTTCTTT. The V and J genes are TRBV7-2 and TRBJ1-1, with 7 bases aligning to TRBD1. Per germline, CDR1 SGHTA and CDR2 FQGNSA. The CDR3 consists of 15 residues. The junction had 2 bases not matched to a gene; V was cut back by 0 bases and J by 1 base.